This T cell receptor beta chain was recovered during a study of OX40 agonist ivuxolimab in advanced cancers. The CDR3 runs to 15 residues. The J segment lost 11 bases and the V segment lost 5 bases, leaving 15 bases of the junction unmatched. Germline loops: CDR1 MNHEY, CDR2 SVGAGI. The repertoire was sequenced with immunoSEQ multiplex PCR; TCRdb's copy has only in-frame clones and lacks some. The sample has some 110,000 clones, roughly 90% seen once. The sequence was collected from an adult with an advanced solid tumor such as melanoma, head and neck, liver or kidney cancer. The chain uses TRBV6-5 and TRBJ2-5, with 9 bases identical to TRBD2. The material sequenced was CD4+ or CD8+ T cells sorted from blood, taken in a trial of the OX40 agonist ivuxolimab. The CDR3 loop is CASSAVSRREGQQYF. DNA of the CDR3: TGTGCCAGCAGTGCCGTCTCGAGGCGGGAGGGCCAGCAGTACTTC.